Sequencing of this TCR beta chain was carried out in a study of blood T cells in healthy people across ages (dated by TCRdb to between 2015 and 2017). Context from the whole study: In model experiments, template switching captured roughly one uniquely barcoded TCR beta cDNA molecule for every two T cells. Two additional independent replicas of 1 million unique cDNA reads from the same blood draw were analyzed for two donors (one aged 18 to 30 and one aged 80 or older). To avoid experimental bias, donors of different ages were distributed randomly across sequencing lanes. Age-related changes in TCR beta repertoire diversity were measured in the study by deep sequencing normalized with unique cDNA molecular identifiers. The donors were divided into four age groups: young (average around 17 years), middle-aged (about 39), aged (under 70) and long-lived (roughly 82). The research as a whole found: The long-lived group showed more naive CD4+ T cells, fewer expanded clones and increased TCR diversity than the aged group, suggesting age selection. Observed TCR beta diversity per million T cells fell roughly linearly with age, and a significant reduction was already apparent by age approximately 41. Conclusive comparison of naive and antigen-experienced compartments was prevented by the profiling of bulk unsorted PBMCs. Because donor CMV infection status was unknown, age-related changes in expanded clonotypes were potentially confounded. Observed TCR beta diversity correlated strongly with the percentage of naive T cells measured by flow cytometry. Estimates of total diversity based on one million sequenced T cells were regarded as lower bounds and as underestimates.

The CDR3 runs 12 amino acids, cysteine and phenylalanine included. The DNA shown is the 36-base CDR3, in frame from base 1. The germline V gene (reference sequence) supplies CDR1 MNHEY and CDR2 SMNVEV. Trimming costs V 2 bases and J 10 bases, and their ends lie 11 bases apart. As for this clonotype: Its antigen specificity is not known. Base qualities are missing; no much larger clone stands one base away.

The library relied on 5' RACE. This sample was sequenced with an Illumina HiSeq 2500. A second PCR of about 6 to 12 cycles was run with a J-beta primer mix and a sample-barcoded 5' primer. A template-switch 5' adaptor carrying 12 random nucleotides introduced a unique molecular identifier onto each TCR beta cDNA molecule. Each sample yielded at least 2.5 million CDR3-containing paired-end reads. All of the RNA was converted into first-strand cDNA using the Mint cDNA synthesis kit, with a TRBC-specific oligonucleotide serving as the primer. Following uracil-DNA glycosylase treatment, a first 18-cycle PCR with universal primers M1SS and BC2_uni_R was performed on all cDNA. The source study handled its data this way. For normalization, 1 million high-quality reads were randomly selected from each sample, with every read carrying a distinct molecular identifier. Instead of being binned into consensus sequences, reads that shared molecular identifiers were thrown out. MiTCR, set to a Q25 quality threshold and the strictest error-elimination algorithm, was used for CDR3 identification, clonotype clustering and error correction. A nonparametric unseen species model with Euler transformation was used to estimate a lower bound on total TCR beta diversity. TCRdb reprocessed the public reads (quality trimming at Q25 with fastp, clone calling with MiXCR) and kept in-frame beta chains. Entries are consolidated by CDR3 protein sequence, retaining the most common genes and DNA. The V and J calls, along with clone size, are taken from TCRdb and not from the paper's own processing. The sample records some 1 million distinct CDR3 sequences, roughly 45% of which are singletons. Jointly, the top ten make up under 20% of the sample.

The donors were 40 or so Caucasian individuals from Russia, aged roughly 6 to 90 years, who were systemically healthy. Around 9.8 milliliters of peripheral blood were collected from each donor into EDTA-treated Vacutainer tubes. PBMCs were isolated by Ficoll-Paque density-gradient centrifugation, with at least 6.5 million obtained per sample. Total RNA was extracted from PBMCs with Trizol reagent, with at least 5.5 micrograms obtained per sample. For every donor, flow cytometry on a PBMC aliquot measured the percentage of naive CD45RAhigh/CD27high T cells. This receptor chain uses TRBV27 and TRBJ1-1; a weak D assignment points to TRBD1 (6 bases agree). Sequencing was done on a sample of blood. The receptor's source is a woman aged 60 to 75 in good health. CDR3 sequence: CASSLGRGVAFF. Here is the DNA: TGTGCCAGCAGTTTAGGCAGGGGTGTAGCTTTCTTT.